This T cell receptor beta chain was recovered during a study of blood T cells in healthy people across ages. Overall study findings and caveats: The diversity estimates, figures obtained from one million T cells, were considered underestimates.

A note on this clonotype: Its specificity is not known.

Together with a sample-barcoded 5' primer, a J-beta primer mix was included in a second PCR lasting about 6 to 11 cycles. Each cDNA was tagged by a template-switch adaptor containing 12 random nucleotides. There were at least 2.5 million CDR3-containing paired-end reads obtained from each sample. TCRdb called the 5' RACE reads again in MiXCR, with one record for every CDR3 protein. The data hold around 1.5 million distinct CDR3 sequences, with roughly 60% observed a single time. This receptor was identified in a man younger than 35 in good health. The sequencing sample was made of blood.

CDR3 loop: CASSQDGTGRGNEQFF. The CDR3 nucleotides read TGCGCCAGCAGCCAAGATGGGACAGGGCGCGGCAATGAGCAGTTCTTC. The J gene is TRBJ2-1, the V gene TRBV4-1, with 9 bases aligning to TRBD1. The CDR3 length is 16 residues. Trimming at V came to 0 bases and at J to 6 bases, leaving 6 bases not matched to a gene. From germline, CDR1 is MGHRA and CDR2 YSYEKL.